The 10 T cell receptor beta chains listed next were all sequenced from one sample in a study of shared clonotypes between healthy human individuals. The assay was immunoSEQ multiplex PCR, and TCRdb's table has in-frame clones only and misses some. In the table there are roughly 1.4 million clones, 98% to 99% of which are singletons. The sample comprised naive CD4+ T cells sorted from blood. Subset of the sample: CD45RA+ positively selected. The receptors shown here come from a man younger than 40 in good health.

J is TRBJ2-7 and V is TRBV6-6; maybe TRBD1 (6 bases). This CDR3 contains 14 residues. Germline assignment: CDR1 MNHNY and CDR2 SVGAGI (reference sequence). The ends were cut back, 8 bases at V and 0 bases at J, with 14 bases in the middle. CDR3 sequence reads: CASEPRRGSYEQYF. The CDR3, as DNA: TGTGCCAGCGAACCTCGCAGGGGCTCCTACGAGCAGTACTTC.

The chain couples TRBV27 to TRBJ1-2, with no clear D. The CDR3 contains 13 residues. Between the trimmed V and J ends, which lost 3 bases and 2 bases, there was a span of 7 bases. Germline V gene data show CDR1 as MNHEY and CDR2 as SMNVEV (reference sequence). The CDR3 sequence: CASSFTPNYGYTF. CDR3 nucleotide sequence: TGTGCCAGCAGTTTTACACCCAACTATGGCTACACCTTC.

On this clone: The same CDR3 arises from other DNA sequences in this sample as well. The genes are TRBV9 and TRBJ2-3; no definite D call. V was cut by 2 bases and J by 2 bases, with 3 bases left in between. Germline V gene lookup returns CDR1 SGDLS and CDR2 YYNGEE. The CDR3 loop spans 12 amino acids. The CDR3 region has the DNA TGTGCCAGCAGCGTGGCCACAGATACGCAGTATTTT. Amino acids: CASSVATDTQYF.

V usage is TRBV28 and J usage is TRBJ1-5; 7 nucleotides agree with TRBD1. This CDR3 has 14 amino acids. V trimming: 6 bases; J trimming: 6 bases; junction bases outside the gene matches: 8. Per the germline V gene, CDR1 is MDHEN and CDR2 is SYDVKM. The CDR3 region is CASREDRAGQPQHF. CDR3 bases: TGTGCCAGCAGGGAAGACAGGGCGGGTCAGCCCCAGCATTTT.

The V call is TRBV5-1, the J call TRBJ2-2; 7 bases are a match to TRBD2. V lost 0 bases and J lost 4; bases outside the gene matches: 6. CDR1 and CDR2 from the germline V gene are SGHRS and YFSETQ. The CDR3 has 16 residues. DNA for the CDR3: TGCGCCAGCAGCTTGGACGCGGGAGCGGTCACCGGGGAGCTGTTTTTT. Amino acid sequence: CASSLDAGAVTGELFF.

This sequence joins TRBV27 and TRBJ2-5, with D uncertain. Germline V gene sequence: CDR1 MNHEY, CDR2 SMNVEV (reference sequence). The CDR3 runs 13 residues. V gave up 6 bases and J gave up 4 bases, with 12 bases separating them. In DNA, the CDR3 is TGTGCCAGCAGCTCCCCTCAACGAGAGACCCAGTACTTC. Translating it yields CASSSPQRETQYF.

V usage is TRBV6-6 and J usage is TRBJ2-3; D uncertain. V was cut by 2 bases and J by 2 bases, with 8 bases left in between. This CDR3 is 14 amino acids long. From germline, CDR1 is MNHNY and CDR2 SVGAGI (reference sequence). The CDR3: CASSYGQYTDTQYF. The DNA for the CDR3 is TGTGCCAGCAGTTACGGTCAATACACAGATACGCAGTATTTT.

This clone was seen a single time. The V gene is TRBV7-2, the J gene TRBJ2-7, with D maybe TRBD1 (6 bases). Deletions cut 5 bases from V and 4 bases from J, with 18 bases between. Germline V CDR1 and CDR2: SGHTA, FQGNSA. CDR3 length: 15 residues. The CDR3: CASSLGGTGSYEQYF. The CDR3 nucleotides are TGTGCCAGCAGCCTAGGAGGTACAGGGTCATACGAGCAGTACTTC.

In its sample, this clone was seen once. This chain uses TRBV6-5 with TRBJ1-4; the match to TRBD1 covers 10 bases. The V segment lost 5 bases and the J segment 8 bases; nucleotides outside the gene matches: 8. From germline, CDR1 is MNHEY and CDR2 SVGAGI. This CDR3 comprises 15 residues. The CDR3 here is CASSQGTGAREKLFF. In DNA, the CDR3 is TGTGCCAGCAGTCAAGGGACAGGGGCTCGAGAAAAACTGTTTTTT.

V and J are TRBV2 and TRBJ2-7, with TRBD1 matching over 7 bases. Trimming at V came to 5 bases and at J to 7 bases, leaving 14 bases not matched to a gene. This CDR3 has 15 amino acids. From germline, CDR1 is SNHLY and CDR2 FYNNEI. The CDR3 DNA reads TGTGCCAGCAGTACTACTATAGGGGGCTGGTGGGAGCAGTACTTC. This translates into CASSTTIGGWWEQYF.